This T cell receptor (beta chain) was identified during a study of response to subunit inactivated influenza vaccine. Study results and limitations: Authors suggested seasonal influenza vaccinations each recruit few new T cells.

Concerning this clonotype itself: Antigen: not known.

Each CDR3 protein is one row after TCRdb ran MiXCR on the RT-PCR reads. The sample holds fewer than 350,000 distinct CDR3 sequences, 20% to 25% seen once. The sample here was PBMCs from blood, taken 21 months after vaccination. The origin of this receptor is a man between 45 and 75 years old who received an inactivated influenza vaccine.

CDR3 region: CASSNRGRREKLFF. CDR3 in DNA: TGTGCCAGTAGCAACAGGGGGCGACGTGAAAAACTGTTTTTT. The chain carries TRBV19 and TRBJ1-4, with 9 bases fitting TRBD1. Germline V gives CDR1 LNHDA, CDR2 SQIVND (reference sequence). V was clipped by 6 bases and J by 7 bases; unmatched bases: 6. The CDR3 has 14 residues.